Listed below are T cell receptor beta chains from one sample, sequenced in a study of blood T cell repertoires in COVID-19. Produced via immunoSEQ multiplex PCR; TCRdb's table is partial and in-frame only. Among about 85,000 clones listed, about 80% were seen once. Material: peripheral blood. All receptors come from a man in his 60s with acute or convalescent COVID-19. The CDR3 runs from the conserved cysteine through the conserved F or W. A D gene is named only where the DNA matches it firmly. A clone size is listed for some rows: how often the clone was seen (once, few, many), or a class if it is expanded.

V gene: TRBV6-5
J gene: TRBJ2-3
clone size: -
D gene: TRBD1
CDR3 protein: CASQTGGGQDTQYF
CDR3 DNA: TGTGCCAGCCAGACAGGGGGAGGGCAAGATACGCAGTATTTT

V gene: TRBV5-1
J gene: TRBJ1-4
clone size: -
D gene: -
CDR3 protein: CASGRGDTGNEKLFF
CDR3 DNA: TGCGCCTCAGGTCGGGGGGACACTGGAAATGAAAAACTGTTTTTT

V gene: TRBV5-1
J gene: TRBJ1-4
clone size: -
D gene: -
CDR3 protein: CASSLDREGEKLFF
CDR3 DNA: TGCGCCAGCAGCTTGGACAGGGAGGGGGAAAAACTGTTTTTT

V gene: TRBV2
J gene: TRBJ2-5
clone size: -
D gene: -
CDR3 protein: CASSEMRGRETQYF
CDR3 DNA: TGTGCCAGCAGTGAAATGAGGGGGAGAGAGACCCAGTACTTC

V gene: TRBV4-1
J gene: TRBJ1-6
clone size: few
D gene: -
CDR3 protein: CASSPRPQDTSPLHF
CDR3 DNA: TGCGCCAGCAGCCCCAGGCCACAAGATACTTCACCCCTCCACTTT

V gene: TRBV30
J gene: TRBJ1-2
clone size: -
D gene: -
CDR3 protein: CAWSRDYGYTF
CDR3 DNA: TGTGCCTGGTCCAGGGATTATGGCTACACCTTC

V gene: TRBV4-1
J gene: TRBJ1-2
clone size: -
D gene: TRBD1
CDR3 protein: CASSQGQGRSGYTF
CDR3 DNA: TGCGCCAGCAGCCAAGGACAGGGCCGGAGCGGCTACACCTTC

V gene: TRBV7-2
J gene: TRBJ2-2
clone size: -
D gene: TRBD1
CDR3 protein: CASSPNLGQGRTGELFF
CDR3 DNA: TGTGCCAGCAGCCCTAACTTAGGACAGGGCCGCACCGGGGAGCTGTTTTTT

V gene: TRBV6-2/TRBV6-3
J gene: TRBJ1-2
clone size: -
D gene: -
CDR3 protein: CASSYKGYGYTF
CDR3 DNA: TGTGCCAGCAGTTACAAGGGGTATGGCTACACCTTC

V gene: TRBV10-3
J gene: TRBJ1-2
clone size: few
D gene: -
CDR3 protein: CAISPVPHYGYTF
CDR3 DNA: TGTGCCATCAGCCCAGTCCCTCACTATGGCTACACCTTC

V gene: TRBV11-2
J gene: TRBJ1-6
clone size: -
D gene: -
CDR3 protein: CASSLTGQNSPLHF
CDR3 DNA: TGTGCCAGCAGCTTAACAGGACAGAATTCACCCCTCCACTTT

V gene: TRBV19
J gene: TRBJ1-5
clone size: -
D gene: -
CDR3 protein: CASSISGGSQPQHF
CDR3 DNA: TGTGCCAGTAGTATAAGCGGGGGGTCTCAGCCCCAGCATTTT

V gene: TRBV10-1
J gene: TRBJ1-5
clone size: -
D gene: -
CDR3 protein: CASTHRMPQHF
CDR3 DNA: TGCGCCAGCACCCACAGGATGCCCCAGCATTTT

V gene: TRBV19
J gene: TRBJ1-4
clone size: -
D gene: -
CDR3 protein: CASRRDTPNEKLFF
CDR3 DNA: TGTGCCAGTCGCCGGGACACGCCCAATGAAAAACTGTTTTTT

V gene: TRBV24-1
J gene: TRBJ2-7
clone size: -
D gene: -
CDR3 protein: CATSDRTSYEQYF
CDR3 DNA: TGTGCCACCAGTGATCGGACATCCTACGAGCAGTACTTC

V gene: TRBV12-5
J gene: TRBJ2-6
clone size: -
D gene: -
CDR3 protein: CASGLVGAGANVLTF
CDR3 DNA: TGTGCTAGTGGTTTGGTAGGGGCTGGGGCCAACGTCCTGACTTTC

V gene: TRBV6-2/TRBV6-3
J gene: TRBJ2-1
clone size: -
D gene: -
CDR3 protein: CASSYSIVGVNEQFF
CDR3 DNA: TGTGCCAGCAGTTACTCGATAGTCGGGGTTAATGAGCAGTTCTTC